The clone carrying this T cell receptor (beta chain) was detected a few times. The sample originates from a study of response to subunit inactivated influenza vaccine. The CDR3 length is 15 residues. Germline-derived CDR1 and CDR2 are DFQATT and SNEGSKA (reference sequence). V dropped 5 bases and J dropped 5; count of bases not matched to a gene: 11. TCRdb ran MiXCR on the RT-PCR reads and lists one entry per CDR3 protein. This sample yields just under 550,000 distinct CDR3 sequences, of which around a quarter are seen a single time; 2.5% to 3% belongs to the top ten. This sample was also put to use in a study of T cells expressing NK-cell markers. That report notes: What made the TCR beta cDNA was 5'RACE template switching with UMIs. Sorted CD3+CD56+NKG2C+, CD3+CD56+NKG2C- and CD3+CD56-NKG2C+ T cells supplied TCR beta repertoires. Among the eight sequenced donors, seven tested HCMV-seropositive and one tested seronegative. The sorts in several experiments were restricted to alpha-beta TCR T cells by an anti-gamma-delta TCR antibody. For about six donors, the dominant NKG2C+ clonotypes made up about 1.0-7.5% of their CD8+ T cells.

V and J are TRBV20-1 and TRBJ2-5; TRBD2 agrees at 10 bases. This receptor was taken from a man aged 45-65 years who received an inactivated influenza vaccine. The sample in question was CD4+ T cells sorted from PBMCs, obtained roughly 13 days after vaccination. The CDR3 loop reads CSAEAPGTSVETQYF. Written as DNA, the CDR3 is TGCAGTGCTGAGGCCCCCGGGACTAGCGTGGAGACCCAGTACTTC.